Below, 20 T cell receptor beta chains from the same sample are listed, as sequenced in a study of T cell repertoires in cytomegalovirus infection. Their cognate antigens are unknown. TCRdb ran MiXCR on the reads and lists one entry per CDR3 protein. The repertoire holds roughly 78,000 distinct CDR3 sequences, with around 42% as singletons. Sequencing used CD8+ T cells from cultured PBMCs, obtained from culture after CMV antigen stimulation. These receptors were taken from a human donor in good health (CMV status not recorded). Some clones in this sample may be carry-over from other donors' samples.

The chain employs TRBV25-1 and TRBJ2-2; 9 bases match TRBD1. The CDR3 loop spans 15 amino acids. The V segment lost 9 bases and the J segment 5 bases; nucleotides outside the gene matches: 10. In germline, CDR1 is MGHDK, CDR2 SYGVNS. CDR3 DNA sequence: TGTGCCAGTATGCTAGGACAGGGGAAGACCGGGGAGCTGTTTTTT. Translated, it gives CASMLGQGKTGELFF.

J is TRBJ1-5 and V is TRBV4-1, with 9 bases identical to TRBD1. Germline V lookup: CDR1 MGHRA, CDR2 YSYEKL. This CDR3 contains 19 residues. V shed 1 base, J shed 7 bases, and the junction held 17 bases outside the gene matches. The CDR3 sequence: CASSQAGGQGKGAWQPQHF. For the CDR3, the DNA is TGCGCCAGCAGCCAAGCGGGGGGACAGGGTAAGGGGGCATGGCAGCCCCAGCATTTT.

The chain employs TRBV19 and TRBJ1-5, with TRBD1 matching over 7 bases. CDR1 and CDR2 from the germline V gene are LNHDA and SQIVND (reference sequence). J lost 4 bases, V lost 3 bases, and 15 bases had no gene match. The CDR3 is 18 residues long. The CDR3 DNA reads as TGTGCCAGTAGTATGGACAGGACTCAGAGCTTGCTGAATCAGCCCCAGCATTTT. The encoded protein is CASSMDRTQSLLNQPQHF.

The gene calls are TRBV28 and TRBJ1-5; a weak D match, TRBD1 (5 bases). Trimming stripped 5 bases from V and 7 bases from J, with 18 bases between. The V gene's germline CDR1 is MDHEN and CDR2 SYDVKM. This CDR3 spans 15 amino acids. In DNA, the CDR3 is TGTGCCAGCAGTCCACCTGAGGGGATTAGACAGCCCCAGCATTTT. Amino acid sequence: CASSPPEGIRQPQHF. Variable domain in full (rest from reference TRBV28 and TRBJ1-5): DVKVTQSSRYLVKRTGEKVFLECVQDMDHENMFWYRQDPGLGLRLIYFSYDVKMKEKGDIPEGYSVSREKKERFSLILESASTNQTSMYLCASSPPEGIRQPQHFGDGTRLSIL.

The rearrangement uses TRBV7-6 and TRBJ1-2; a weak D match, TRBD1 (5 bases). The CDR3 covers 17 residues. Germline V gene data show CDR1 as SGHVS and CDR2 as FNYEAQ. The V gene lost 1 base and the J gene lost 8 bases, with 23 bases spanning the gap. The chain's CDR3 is CASSLEEGQVLTIGYTF. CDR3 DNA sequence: TGTGCCAGCAGCTTAGAGGAGGGGCAGGTCCTTACGATCGGCTACACCTTC.

The CDR3 loop reads CASSYGNGETQYF. DNA of the CDR3: TGTGCCAGCAGTTATGGGAACGGGGAGACCCAGTACTTC. J is TRBJ2-5 and V is TRBV6-5; no clear D gene. V was shortened by 3 bases and J by 5 bases, with 10 bases between the two germline ends. The CDR3 runs to 13 residues. The germline V gene has CDR1 MNHEY and CDR2 SVGAGI.

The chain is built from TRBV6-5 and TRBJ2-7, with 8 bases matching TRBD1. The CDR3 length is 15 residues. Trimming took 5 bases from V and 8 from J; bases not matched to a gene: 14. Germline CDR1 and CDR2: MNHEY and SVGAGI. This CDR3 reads CASSIQVDRVKKQYF. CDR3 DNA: TGTGCCAGCAGTATTCAAGTGGACAGGGTTAAGAAGCAGTACTTC.

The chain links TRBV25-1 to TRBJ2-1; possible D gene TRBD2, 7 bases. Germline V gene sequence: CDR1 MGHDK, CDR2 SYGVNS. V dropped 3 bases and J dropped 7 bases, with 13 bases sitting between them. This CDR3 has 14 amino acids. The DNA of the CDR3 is TGTGCCAGCAGTGAGAGGGGGGGCATTAATGAGCAGTTCTTC. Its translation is CASSERGGINEQFF.

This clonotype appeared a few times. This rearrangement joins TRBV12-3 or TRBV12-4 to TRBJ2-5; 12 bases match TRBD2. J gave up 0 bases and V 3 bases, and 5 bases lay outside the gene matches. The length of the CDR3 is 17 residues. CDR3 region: CASSFQLAGGYQETQYF. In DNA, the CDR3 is TGTGCCAGCAGTTTCCAACTAGCGGGGGGCTACCAAGAGACCCAGTACTTC.

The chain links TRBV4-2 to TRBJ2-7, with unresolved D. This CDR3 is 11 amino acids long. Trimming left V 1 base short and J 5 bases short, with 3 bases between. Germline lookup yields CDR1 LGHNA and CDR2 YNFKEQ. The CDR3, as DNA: TGTGCCAGCAGCCAAGGTCACGAGCAGTACTTC. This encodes CASSQGHEQYF.

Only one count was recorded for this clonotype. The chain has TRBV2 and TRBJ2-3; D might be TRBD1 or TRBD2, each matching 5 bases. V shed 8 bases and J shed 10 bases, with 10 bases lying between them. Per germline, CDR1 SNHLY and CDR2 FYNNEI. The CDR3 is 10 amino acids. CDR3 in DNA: TGTGCCAGCCGGGGCGGGTCGCAGTATTTT. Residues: CASRGGSQYF.

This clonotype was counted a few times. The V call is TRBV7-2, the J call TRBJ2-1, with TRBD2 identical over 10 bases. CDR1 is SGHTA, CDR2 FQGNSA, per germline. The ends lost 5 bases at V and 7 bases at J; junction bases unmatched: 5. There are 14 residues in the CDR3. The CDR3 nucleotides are TGTGCCAGCAGCCCTCTAGCGGGGGAAAATGAGCAGTTCTTC. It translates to CASSPLAGENEQFF.

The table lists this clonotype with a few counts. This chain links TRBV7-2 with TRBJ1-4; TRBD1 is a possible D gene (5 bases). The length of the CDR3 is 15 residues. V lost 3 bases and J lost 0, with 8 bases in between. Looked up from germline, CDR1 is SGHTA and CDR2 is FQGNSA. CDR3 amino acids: CASSLRGATNEKLFF. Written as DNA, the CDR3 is TGTGCCAGCAGCTTGAGGGGCGCAACTAATGAAAAACTGTTTTTT.

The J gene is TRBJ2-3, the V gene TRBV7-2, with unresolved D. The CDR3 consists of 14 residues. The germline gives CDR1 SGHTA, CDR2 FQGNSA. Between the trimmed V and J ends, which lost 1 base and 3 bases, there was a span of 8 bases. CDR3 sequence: CASSLVAFTDTQYF. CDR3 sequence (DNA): TGTGCCAGCAGCTTAGTAGCCTTTACAGATACGCAGTATTTT.

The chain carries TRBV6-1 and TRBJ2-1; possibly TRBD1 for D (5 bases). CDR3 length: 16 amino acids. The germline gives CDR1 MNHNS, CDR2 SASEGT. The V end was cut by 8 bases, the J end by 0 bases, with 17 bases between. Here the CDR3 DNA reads TGTGCCAGCTGGTGGTCGACAGAGCACTCCTACAATGAGCAGTTCTTC. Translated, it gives CASWWSTEHSYNEQFF.

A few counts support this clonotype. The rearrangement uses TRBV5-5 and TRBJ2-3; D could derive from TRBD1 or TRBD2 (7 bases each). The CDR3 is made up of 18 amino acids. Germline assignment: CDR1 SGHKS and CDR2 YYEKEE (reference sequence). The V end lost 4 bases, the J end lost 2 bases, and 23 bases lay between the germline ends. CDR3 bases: TGTGCCAGCAGCCCCGACAGGGCGCGGGGGCCCAACACAGATACGCAGTATTTT. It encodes CASSPDRARGPNTDTQYF.

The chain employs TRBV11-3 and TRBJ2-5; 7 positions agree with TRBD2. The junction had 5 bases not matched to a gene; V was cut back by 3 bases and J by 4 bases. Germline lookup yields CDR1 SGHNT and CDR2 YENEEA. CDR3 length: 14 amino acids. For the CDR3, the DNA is TGTGCCAGCAGCTTGGGCGGGGGACCAGAGACCCAGTACTTC. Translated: CASSLGGGPETQYF. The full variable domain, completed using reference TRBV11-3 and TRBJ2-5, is EAGVVQSPRYKIIEKKQPVAFWCNPISGHNTLYWYLQNLGQGPELLIRYENEEAVDDSQLPKDRFSAERLKGVDSTLKIQPAELGDSAVYLCASSLGGGPETQYFGPGTRLLVL.

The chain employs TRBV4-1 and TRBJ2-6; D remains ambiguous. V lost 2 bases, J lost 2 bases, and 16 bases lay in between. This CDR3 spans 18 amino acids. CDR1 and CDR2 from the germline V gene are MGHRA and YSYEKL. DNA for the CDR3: TGCGCCAGCAGCCAAAGAAGCCCCGAGACCCCTGGGGCCAACGTCCTGACTTTC. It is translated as CASSQRSPETPGANVLTF.

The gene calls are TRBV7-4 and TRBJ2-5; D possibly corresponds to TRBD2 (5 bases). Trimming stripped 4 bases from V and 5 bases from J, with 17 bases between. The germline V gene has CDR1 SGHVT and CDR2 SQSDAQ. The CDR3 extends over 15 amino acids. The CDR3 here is CASSSVAGPSETQYF. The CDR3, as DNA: TGTGCCAGCAGCTCGGTCGCGGGTCCATCGGAGACCCAGTACTTC.

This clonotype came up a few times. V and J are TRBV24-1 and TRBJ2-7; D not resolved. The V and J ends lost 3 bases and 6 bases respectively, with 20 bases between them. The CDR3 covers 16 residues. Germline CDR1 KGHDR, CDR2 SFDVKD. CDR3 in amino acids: CATSDHYGWRTAEQYF. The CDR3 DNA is TGTGCCACCAGTGATCATTATGGGTGGCGGACCGCCGAGCAGTACTTC.